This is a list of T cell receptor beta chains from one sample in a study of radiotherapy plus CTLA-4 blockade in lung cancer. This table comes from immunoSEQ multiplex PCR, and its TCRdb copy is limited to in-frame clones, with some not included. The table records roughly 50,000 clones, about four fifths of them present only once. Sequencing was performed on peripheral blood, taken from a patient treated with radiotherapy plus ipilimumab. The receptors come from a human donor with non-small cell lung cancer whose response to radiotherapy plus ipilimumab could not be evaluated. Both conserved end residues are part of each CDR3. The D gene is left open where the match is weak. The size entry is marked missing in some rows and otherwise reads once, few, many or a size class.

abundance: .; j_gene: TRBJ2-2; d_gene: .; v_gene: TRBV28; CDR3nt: TGTGCCAGCAGTTTACCCCCCGGGGTTGCCGGGGAGCTGTTTTTT; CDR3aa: CASSLPPGVAGELFF
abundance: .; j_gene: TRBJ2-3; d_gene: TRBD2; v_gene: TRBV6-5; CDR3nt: TGTGCCAGCAGTTACTCAACCGCGGGAGGTGCCGATACGCAGTATTTT; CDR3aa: CASSYSTAGGADTQYF
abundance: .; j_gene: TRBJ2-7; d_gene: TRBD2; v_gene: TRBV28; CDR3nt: TGTGCCAGCACCCCAAGGGAGGGCTACGAGCAGTACTTC; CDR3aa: CASTPREGYEQYF
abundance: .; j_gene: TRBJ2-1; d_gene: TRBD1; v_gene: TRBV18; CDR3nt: TGTGCCAGCTCACCAGGGACAGGGGGCTATGAGCAGTTCTTC; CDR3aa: CASSPGTGGYEQFF
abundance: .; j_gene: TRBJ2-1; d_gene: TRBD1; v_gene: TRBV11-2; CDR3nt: TGTGCCAGCAGCCCAAGACAGGGATGGGGTTACAATGAGCAGTTCTTC; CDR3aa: CASSPRQGWGYNEQFF
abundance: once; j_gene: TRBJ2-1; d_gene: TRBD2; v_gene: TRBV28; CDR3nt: TGTGCCAGCAGTTTAGCGGGAGGGCCGGGTAATGAGCAGTTCTTC; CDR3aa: CASSLAGGPGNEQFF
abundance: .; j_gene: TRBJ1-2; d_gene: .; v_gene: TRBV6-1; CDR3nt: TGTGCCAGCAGTGATTGGCCAGGGGAGAATGGCTACACCTTC; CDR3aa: CASSDWPGENGYTF
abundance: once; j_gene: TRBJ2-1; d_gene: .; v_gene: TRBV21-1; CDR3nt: TGTGCCAGCAGCAAAGGGGCAGACTCCTACAATGAGCAGTTCTTC; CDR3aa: CASSKGADSYNEQFF
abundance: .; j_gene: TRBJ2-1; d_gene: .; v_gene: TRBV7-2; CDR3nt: TGTGCCAGCCATGTTAGCTCCTACAATGAGCAGTTCTTC; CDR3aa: CASHVSSYNEQFF
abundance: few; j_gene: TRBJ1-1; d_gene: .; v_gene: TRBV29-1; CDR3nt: TGCAGCTCCGTAAACACTGAAGCTTTCTTT; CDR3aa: CSSVNTEAFF
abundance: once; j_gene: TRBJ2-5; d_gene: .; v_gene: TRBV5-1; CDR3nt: TGCGCCAGCAGCTTGGGCCAGGGGAAAGGCCAAGAGACCCAGTACTTC; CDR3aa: CASSLGQGKGQETQYF
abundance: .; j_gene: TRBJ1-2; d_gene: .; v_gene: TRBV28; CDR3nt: TGTGCCAGCAGTTCTCGGTCTTATGGCTACACCTTC; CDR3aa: CASSSRSYGYTF
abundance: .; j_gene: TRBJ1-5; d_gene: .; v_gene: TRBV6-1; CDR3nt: TGTGCCAGCAGTGACGATTTGGCAGGTTCCCAGCATTTT; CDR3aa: CASSDDLAGSQHF
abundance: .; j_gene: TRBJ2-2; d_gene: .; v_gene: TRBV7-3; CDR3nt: TGTGCCAGCAGCCGACTAGGATTAACGGGGGAGCTGTTTTTT; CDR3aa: CASSRLGLTGELFF
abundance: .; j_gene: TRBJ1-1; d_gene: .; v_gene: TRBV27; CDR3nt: TGTGCCAGCATCGGGTGGGACACTGAAGCTTTCTTT; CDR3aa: CASIGWDTEAFF
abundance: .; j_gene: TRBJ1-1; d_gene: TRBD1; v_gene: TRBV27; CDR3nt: TGTGCCAGCAGTCAACAGGGGTTTCGGGCTTTCTTT; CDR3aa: CASSQQGFRAFF
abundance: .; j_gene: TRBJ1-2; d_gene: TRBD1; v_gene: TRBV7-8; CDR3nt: TGTGCCAGCAGCCCAGGACAGGGAAACTATGGCTACACCTTC; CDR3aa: CASSPGQGNYGYTF
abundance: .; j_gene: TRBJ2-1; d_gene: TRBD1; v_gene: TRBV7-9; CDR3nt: TGTGCCAGCAGCTTAGTATCAGGGGGTGAGCAGTTCTTC; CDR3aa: CASSLVSGGEQFF
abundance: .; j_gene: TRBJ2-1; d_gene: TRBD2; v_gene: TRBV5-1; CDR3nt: TGCGCCAGCAGCCCACGACTAGCGGGAATATCCTACAATGAGCAGTTCTTC; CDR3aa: CASSPRLAGISYNEQFF
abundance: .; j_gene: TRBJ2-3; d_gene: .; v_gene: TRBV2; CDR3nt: TGTGCCAGCAGTGCCGCGGGGTACACAGATACGCAGTATTTT; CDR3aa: CASSAAGYTDTQYF
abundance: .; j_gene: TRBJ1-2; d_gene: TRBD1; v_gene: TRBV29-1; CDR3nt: TGCAGCGTGGGGGACAGGGAGAACTATGGCTACACCTTC; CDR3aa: CSVGDRENYGYTF
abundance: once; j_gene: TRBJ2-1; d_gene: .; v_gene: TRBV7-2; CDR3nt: TGTGCCAGCAGCGTGGGACTGGGGGAGCAGTTCTTC; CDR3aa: CASSVGLGEQFF